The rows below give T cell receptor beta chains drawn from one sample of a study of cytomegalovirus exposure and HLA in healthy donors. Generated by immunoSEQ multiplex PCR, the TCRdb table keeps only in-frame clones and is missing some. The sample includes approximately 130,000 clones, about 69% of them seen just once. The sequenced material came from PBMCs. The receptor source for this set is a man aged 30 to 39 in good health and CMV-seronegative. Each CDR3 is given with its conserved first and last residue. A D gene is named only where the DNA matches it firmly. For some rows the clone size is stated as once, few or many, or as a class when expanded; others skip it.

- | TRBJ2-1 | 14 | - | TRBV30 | CAWSWDNNYNEQFF | TGTGCCTGGAGTTGGGACAACAACTACAATGAGCAGTTCTTC
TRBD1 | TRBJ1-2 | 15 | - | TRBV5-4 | CASSLPRDSNYGYTF | TGTGCCAGCAGCTTGCCCCGGGACAGCAACTATGGCTACACCTTC
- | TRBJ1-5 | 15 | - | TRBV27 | CASSFVQDRNQPQHF | TGTGCCAGCAGTTTTGTGCAGGATCGAAATCAGCCCCAGCATTTT
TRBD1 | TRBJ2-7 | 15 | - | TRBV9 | CASSVAPGGEDEQYF | TGTGCCAGCAGCGTAGCCCCAGGGGGAGAAGACGAGCAGTACTTC
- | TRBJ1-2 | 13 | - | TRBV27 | CASSPVGGLGYTF | TGTGCCAGCAGTCCAGTGGGGGGTCTAGGCTACACCTTC
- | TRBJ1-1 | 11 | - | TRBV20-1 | CSAVFLTEAFF | TGCAGTGCCGTATTTCTAACTGAAGCTTTCTTT
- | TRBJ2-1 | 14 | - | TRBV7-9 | CASSFDGRGFEQFF | TGTGCCAGCAGCTTCGACGGGAGAGGGTTCGAGCAGTTCTTC
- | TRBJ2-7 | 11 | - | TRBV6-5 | CASSYQYEQYF | TGTGCCAGCAGTTACCAATACGAGCAGTACTTC
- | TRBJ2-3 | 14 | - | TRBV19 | CATSASRGADTQYF | TGTGCCACCAGCGCTTCACGCGGGGCAGATACGCAGTATTTT
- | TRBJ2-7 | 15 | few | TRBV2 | CASSEGDRTPDEQYF | TGTGCCAGCAGTGAAGGCGACAGGACTCCGGACGAGCAGTACTTC
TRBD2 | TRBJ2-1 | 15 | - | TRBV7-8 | CASSLVAGASKEQFF | TGTGCCAGCAGCTTAGTGGCGGGAGCTTCAAAAGAGCAGTTCTTC
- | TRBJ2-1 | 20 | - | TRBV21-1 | CASSRSMEPTGGETVNEQFF | TGTGCCAGCAGCCGATCAATGGAACCCACCGGCGGCGAGACTGTCAATGAGCAGTTCTTC
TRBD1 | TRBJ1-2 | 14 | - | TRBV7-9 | CASSRQGLDYGYTF | TGTGCCAGCAGCCGACAGGGCCTGGATTATGGCTACACCTTC
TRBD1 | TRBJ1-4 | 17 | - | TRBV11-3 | CASSISDRGSSNEKLFF | TGTGCCAGCAGTATCTCGGACAGGGGTTCTTCTAATGAAAAACTGTTTTTT
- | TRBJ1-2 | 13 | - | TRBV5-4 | CASSLGANYGYTF | TGTGCCAGCAGCTTAGGGGCTAACTATGGCTACACCTTC
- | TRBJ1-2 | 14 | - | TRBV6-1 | CASSERAGVDGYTF | TGTGCCAGCAGTGAAAGAGCAGGGGTTGATGGCTACACCTTC
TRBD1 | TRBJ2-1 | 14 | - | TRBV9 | CASSAEDRANEQFF | TGTGCCAGCAGCGCCGAGGACAGGGCAAATGAGCAGTTCTTC
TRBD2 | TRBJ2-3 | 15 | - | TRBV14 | CASSQQLASTDTQYF | TGTGCCAGCAGCCAGCAACTAGCGAGCACAGATACGCAGTATTTT
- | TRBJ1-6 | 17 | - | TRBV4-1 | CASSLGKYGLTNSPLHF | TGCGCCAGCAGCCTGGGGAAGTACGGACTGACGAATTCACCCCTCCACTTT
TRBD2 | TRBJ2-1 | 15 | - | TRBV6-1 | CASRVGSGGPTEQFF | TGTGCCAGCAGAGTTGGTAGCGGGGGGCCGACGGAGCAGTTCTTC
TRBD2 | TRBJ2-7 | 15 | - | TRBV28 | CASSLTSGMTYEQYF | TGTGCCAGCAGTTTAACTAGCGGGATGACCTACGAGCAGTACTTC
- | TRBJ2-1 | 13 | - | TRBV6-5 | CASSRGNRDEQFF | TGTGCCAGCAGCCGAGGGAACAGGGACGAGCAGTTCTTC
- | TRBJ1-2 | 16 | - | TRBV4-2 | CASSPTPGGWSDGYTF | TGTGCCAGCAGCCCCACCCCGGGTGGCTGGTCCGATGGCTACACCTTC
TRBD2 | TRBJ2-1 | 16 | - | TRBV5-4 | CASSSLAGGVVVEQFF | TGTGCCAGCAGCTCGTTAGCGGGAGGGGTTGTGGTTGAGCAGTTCTTC
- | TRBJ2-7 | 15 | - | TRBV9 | CASTPRAAASYEQYF | TGTGCCAGCACCCCCCGAGCGGCGGCTTCTTACGAGCAGTACTTC
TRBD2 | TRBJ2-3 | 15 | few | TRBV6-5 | CASSRLASYTDTQYF | TGTGCCAGCAGTAGACTAGCGTCTTACACAGATACGCAGTATTTT
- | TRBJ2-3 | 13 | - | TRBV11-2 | CASSVGTTDTQYF | TGTGCCAGCAGCGTCGGGACTACAGATACGCAGTATTTT
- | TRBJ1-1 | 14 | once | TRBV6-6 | CATQVREPNTEAFF | TGTGCCACCCAAGTCCGGGAGCCGAACACTGAAGCTTTCTTT
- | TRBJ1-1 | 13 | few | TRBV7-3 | CASSLGVGGQAFF | TGTGCCAGCAGCTTAGGAGTTGGGGGCCAAGCTTTCTTT
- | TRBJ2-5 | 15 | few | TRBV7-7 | CASSTGQGGQETQYF | TGTGCTAGCAGCACAGGACAAGGGGGCCAAGAGACCCAGTACTTC
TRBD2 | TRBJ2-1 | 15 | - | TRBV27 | CASSFIAGGSNEQFF | TGTGCCAGCAGTTTTATAGCGGGAGGGAGCAATGAGCAGTTCTTC
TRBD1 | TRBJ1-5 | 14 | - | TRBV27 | CASRTGGVVQPQHF | TGTGCCAGTCGAACAGGGGGGGTCGTCCAGCCCCAGCATTTT
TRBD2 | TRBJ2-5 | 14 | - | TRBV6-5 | CASSLLAAQETQYF | TGTGCCAGCAGCCTCCTAGCGGCCCAAGAGACCCAGTACTTC
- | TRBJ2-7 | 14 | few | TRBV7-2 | CASSPQFGSYEQYF | TGTGCCAGCAGCCCTCAATTTGGCAGCTACGAGCAGTACTTC
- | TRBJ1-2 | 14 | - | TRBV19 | CASSWEGDFYGYTF | TGTGCCAGTAGTTGGGAGGGCGACTTCTATGGCTACACCTTC
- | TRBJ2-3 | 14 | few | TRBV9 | CASSESGVPDTQYF | TGTGCCAGCAGCGAGTCAGGGGTTCCAGATACGCAGTATTTT
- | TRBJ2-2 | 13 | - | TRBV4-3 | CASSQDGTGELFF | TGCGCCAGCAGCCAAGATGGGACTGGGGAGCTGTTTTTT
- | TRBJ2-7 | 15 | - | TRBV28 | CASSPLRGITYEQYF | TGTGCCAGCAGTCCCCTCAGAGGCATCACCTACGAGCAGTACTTC
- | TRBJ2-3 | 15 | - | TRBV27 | CASRFRDNPLGGQYF | TGTGCCAGCAGGTTCCGGGACAACCCCCTTGGGGGGCAGTATTTT
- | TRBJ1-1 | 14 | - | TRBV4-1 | CASSQAGGDTEAFF | TGCGCCAGCAGCCAAGCAGGAGGGGACACTGAAGCTTTCTTT
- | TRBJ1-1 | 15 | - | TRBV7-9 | CASSLLGQGNTEAFF | TGTGCCAGCAGCTTACTGGGCCAGGGGAACACTGAAGCTTTCTTT
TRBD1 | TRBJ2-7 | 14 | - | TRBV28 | CASTGGQGSDEQYF | TGTGCCAGCACAGGCGGACAGGGCTCCGACGAGCAGTACTTC
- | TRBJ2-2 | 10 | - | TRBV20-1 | CSAYGRELFF | TGCAGTGCGTATGGCCGGGAGCTGTTTTTT
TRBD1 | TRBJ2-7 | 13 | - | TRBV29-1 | CSVEPGQGYEQYF | TGCAGCGTTGAACCGGGACAGGGCTACGAGCAGTACTTC
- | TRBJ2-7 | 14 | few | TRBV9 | CASSPRGQAYEQYF | TGTGCCAGCAGCCCCAGAGGGCAGGCCTACGAGCAGTACTTC
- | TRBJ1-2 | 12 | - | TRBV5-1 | CASSLGYYGYTF | TGCGCCAGCAGCTTGGGTTATTATGGCTACACCTTC
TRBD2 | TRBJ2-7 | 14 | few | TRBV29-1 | CSVEERTSTREQYF | TGCAGCGTTGAAGAGAGGACTAGCACGCGCGAGCAGTACTTC
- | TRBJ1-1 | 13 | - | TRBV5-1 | CASTDRGNTEAFF | TGCGCCAGCACCGATCGCGGAAACACTGAAGCTTTCTTT
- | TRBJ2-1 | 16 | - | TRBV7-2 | CASTKERGREYNEQFF | TGTGCCAGCACCAAGGAACGGGGTAGAGAGTACAATGAGCAGTTCTTC
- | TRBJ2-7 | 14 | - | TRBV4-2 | CASSQDRRAYEQYF | TGTGCCAGCAGCCAAGATAGGAGAGCCTACGAGCAGTACTTC
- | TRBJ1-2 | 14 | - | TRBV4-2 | CASSQGASEYGYTF | TGTGCCAGCAGCCAAGGGGCTTCTGAGTATGGCTACACCTTC